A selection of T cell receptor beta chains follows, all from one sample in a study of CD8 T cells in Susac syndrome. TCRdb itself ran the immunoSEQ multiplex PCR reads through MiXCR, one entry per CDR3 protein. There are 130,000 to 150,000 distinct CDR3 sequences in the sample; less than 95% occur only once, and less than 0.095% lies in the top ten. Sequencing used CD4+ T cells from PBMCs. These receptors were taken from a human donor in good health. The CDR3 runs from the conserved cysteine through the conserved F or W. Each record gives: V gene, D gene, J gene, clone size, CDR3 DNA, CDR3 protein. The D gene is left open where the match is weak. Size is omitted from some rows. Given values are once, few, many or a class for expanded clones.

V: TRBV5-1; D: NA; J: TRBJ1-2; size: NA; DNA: TGCGCCAGCAGCTTCGGGGATACGTCCTATGGCTACACCTTC; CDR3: CASSFGDTSYGYTF
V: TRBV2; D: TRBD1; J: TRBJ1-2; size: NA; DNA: TGTGCCAGCAGTGTTGGACAGGGGGCCGATGGCTACACCTTC; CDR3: CASSVGQGADGYTF
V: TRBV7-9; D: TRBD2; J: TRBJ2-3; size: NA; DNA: TGTGCCAGCACCATCGCCCTAGCGGGATCCACAGATACGCAGTATTTT; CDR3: CASTIALAGSTDTQYF
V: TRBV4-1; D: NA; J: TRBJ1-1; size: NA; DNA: TGCGCCAGCAGCCAAGGGGTGGTGACTGAAGCTTTCTTT; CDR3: CASSQGVVTEAFF
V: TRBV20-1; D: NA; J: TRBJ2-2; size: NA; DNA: TGCAGTGCCACAGGGACATTCCAGAACACCGGGGAGCTGTTTTTT; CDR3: CSATGTFQNTGELFF
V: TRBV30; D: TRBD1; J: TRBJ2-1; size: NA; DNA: TGTGCCTATAGACAGGGAGCGTACAATGAGCAGTTCTTC; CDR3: CAYRQGAYNEQFF
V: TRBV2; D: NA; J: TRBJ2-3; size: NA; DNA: TGTGCCAGCAGAGGACTTCTTAGCACAGATACGCAGTATTTT; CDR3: CASRGLLSTDTQYF
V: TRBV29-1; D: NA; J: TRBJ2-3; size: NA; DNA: TGCAGCGTTGACGGTCCGGGGACAGATACGCAGTATTTT; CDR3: CSVDGPGTDTQYF
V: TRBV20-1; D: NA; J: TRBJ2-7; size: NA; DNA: TGCAGTGCTAGATGGCAGGGGGGCTACGAGCAGTACTTC; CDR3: CSARWQGGYEQYF
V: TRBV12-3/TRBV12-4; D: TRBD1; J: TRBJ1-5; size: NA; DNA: TGTGCCAGCAGTTTGACAGGGGAGGGTTATAGCAATCAGCCCCAGCATTTT; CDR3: CASSLTGEGYSNQPQHF
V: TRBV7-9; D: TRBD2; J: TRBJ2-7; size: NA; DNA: TGTGCCAGCAGCCAGACTAGCGGGTACTACGAGCAGTACTTC; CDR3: CASSQTSGYYEQYF
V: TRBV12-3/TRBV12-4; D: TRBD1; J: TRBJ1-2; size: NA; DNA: TGTGCCAGCAGCGGGACAGCTCTAGGCTACACCTTC; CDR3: CASSGTALGYTF
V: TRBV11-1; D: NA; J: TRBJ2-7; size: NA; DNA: TGTGCCAGCAGTTCCGCGGATCCGGGCCCAGTTTCGGCTCCCAGGAAATACGAGCAGTACTTC; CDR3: CASSSADPGPVSAPRKYEQYF
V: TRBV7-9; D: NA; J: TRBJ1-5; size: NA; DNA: TGTGCCAGCAGCGCGTTCAATCAGCCCCAGCATTTT; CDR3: CASSAFNQPQHF
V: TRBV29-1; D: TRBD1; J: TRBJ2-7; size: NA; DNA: TGCAGCGTTGCCTGGACAGGGGGGTACGAGCAGTACTTC; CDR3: CSVAWTGGYEQYF
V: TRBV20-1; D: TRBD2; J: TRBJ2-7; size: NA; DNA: TGCAGTGCCAGACTAGCGGGGGCCGGCACGTTTTCCGAGCAGTACTTC; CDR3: CSARLAGAGTFSEQYF
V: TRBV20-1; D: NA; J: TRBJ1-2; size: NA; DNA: TGCAGTGCTAGAGTGGTGGACCTCAGATCGGATGGCTACACCTTC; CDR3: CSARVVDLRSDGYTF
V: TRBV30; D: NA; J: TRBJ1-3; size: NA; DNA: TGTGCCTGGAGTTCAACCCTTGGAAACACCATATATTTT; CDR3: CAWSSTLGNTIYF
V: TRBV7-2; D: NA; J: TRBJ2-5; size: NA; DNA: TGTGCCAGCAGCTTAGGGGGCAAACAAGAGACCCAGTACTTC; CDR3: CASSLGGKQETQYF
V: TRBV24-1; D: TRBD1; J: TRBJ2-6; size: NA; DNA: TGTGCCACCAGTGACCCCGCCTTTTCGGACAGGGCTGGGGCCAACGTCCTGACTTTC; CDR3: CATSDPAFSDRAGANVLTF
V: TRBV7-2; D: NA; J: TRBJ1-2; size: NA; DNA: TGTGCCAGCAGCACCTTTCCCTCGGGCTACACCTTC; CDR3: CASSTFPSGYTF
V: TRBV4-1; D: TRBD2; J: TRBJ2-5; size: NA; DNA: TGCGCCAGCAGCCAAGATAAGGAGAGGGAGGGGAGAGAGACCCAGTACTTC; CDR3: CASSQDKEREGRETQYF
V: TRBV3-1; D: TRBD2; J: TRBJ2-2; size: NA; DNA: TGTGCCAGCAGCCCCCCGGGACTAGCGAACACCGGGGAGCTGTTTTTT; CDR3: CASSPPGLANTGELFF
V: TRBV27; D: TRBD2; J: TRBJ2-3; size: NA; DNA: TGTGCCAGCGGTCCGGGACTAGCGGGTTTTACTACGCAGTATTTT; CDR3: CASGPGLAGFTTQYF
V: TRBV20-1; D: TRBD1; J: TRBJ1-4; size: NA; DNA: TGCAGTGCTCCGGACAGGCGGGGGAATGAAAAACTGTTTTTT; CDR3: CSAPDRRGNEKLFF
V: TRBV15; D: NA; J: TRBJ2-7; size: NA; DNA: TGTGCCACCAGCAGAGAGGGGCGAAGGGTCGGCTACGAGCAGTACTTC; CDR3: CATSREGRRVGYEQYF
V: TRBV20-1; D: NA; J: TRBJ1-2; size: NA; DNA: TGCAGTGCTACGGACAGCAACTATGGCTACACCTTC; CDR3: CSATDSNYGYTF
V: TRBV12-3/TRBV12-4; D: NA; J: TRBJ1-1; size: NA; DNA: TGTGCCAGCAATCAGGGTCACACTGAAGCTTTCTTT; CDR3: CASNQGHTEAFF
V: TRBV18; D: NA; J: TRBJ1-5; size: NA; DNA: TGTGCCAGCTCACCATTAGGGCAGGGCAATCAGCCCCAGCATTTT; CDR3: CASSPLGQGNQPQHF
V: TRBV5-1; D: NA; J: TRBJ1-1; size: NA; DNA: TGCGCCAGCAGCCCCGGAGGGACACCGAACACTGAAGCTTTCTTT; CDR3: CASSPGGTPNTEAFF
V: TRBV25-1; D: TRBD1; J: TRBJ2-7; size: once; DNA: TGTGCCAGCAGCAAAGGGACAGGGCTGTACTTC; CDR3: CASSKGTGLYF
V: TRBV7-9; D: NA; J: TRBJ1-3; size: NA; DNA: TGTGCCAGCAGCCCCCTCTTGAGCTCTGGAAACACCATATATTTT; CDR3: CASSPLLSSGNTIYF
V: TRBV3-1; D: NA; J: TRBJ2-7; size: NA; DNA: TGTGCCAGCAGCCAAGATAACAGGAAAGGGGGTGAGCAGTACTTC; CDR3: CASSQDNRKGGEQYF
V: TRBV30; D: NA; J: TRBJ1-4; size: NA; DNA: TGTGCCTGGAGTTTAGGGGCGAACGTGTTTTTT; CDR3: CAWSLGANVFF
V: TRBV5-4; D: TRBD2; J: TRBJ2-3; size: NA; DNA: TGTGCCAGCAGTTCGCCGGGACTAGCGGGGTCTCCCACAGATACGCAGTATTTT; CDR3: CASSSPGLAGSPTDTQYF
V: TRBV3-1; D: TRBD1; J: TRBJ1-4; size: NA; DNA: TGTGCCAGCAGCCGCGGGACAGGGTCTGAAAAACTGTTTTTT; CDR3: CASSRGTGSEKLFF
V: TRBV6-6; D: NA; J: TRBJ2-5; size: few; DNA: TGTGCCAGCAGTTCTAAAGAGACCCAGTACTTC; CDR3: CASSSKETQYF
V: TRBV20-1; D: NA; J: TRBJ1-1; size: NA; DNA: TGCAGTGCTAGACCGCCAGATGAAGCTTTCTTT; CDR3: CSARPPDEAFF
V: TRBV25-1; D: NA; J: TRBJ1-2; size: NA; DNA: TGTGCCACCCTGGGGACGAACTATGGCTACACCTTC; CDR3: CATLGTNYGYTF
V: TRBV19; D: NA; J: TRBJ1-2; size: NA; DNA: TGTGCCAGTACAGCGGCAGGGAGGGATGGCTACACCTTC; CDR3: CASTAAGRDGYTF
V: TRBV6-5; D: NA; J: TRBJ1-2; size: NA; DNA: TGTGCCAGCAGGGGGGACATTGGCTACACCTTC; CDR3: CASRGDIGYTF
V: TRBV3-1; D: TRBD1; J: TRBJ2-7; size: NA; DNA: TGTGCCAGCAGCCAGGGACAGTTCCTATACGAGCAGTACTTC; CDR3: CASSQGQFLYEQYF
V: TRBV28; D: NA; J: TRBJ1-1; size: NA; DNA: TGTGCCAGCAGTTTATACGGGGGACAGAACACTGAAGCTTTCTTT; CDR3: CASSLYGGQNTEAFF
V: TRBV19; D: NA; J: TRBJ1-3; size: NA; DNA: TGTGCCAGTAATCGGGACCGATCTGGAAACACCATATATTTT; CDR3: CASNRDRSGNTIYF
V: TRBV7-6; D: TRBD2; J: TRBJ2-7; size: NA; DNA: TGTGCCAGCAGCCTCCTGGCGGGAGGAAACGAGCAGTACTTC; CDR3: CASSLLAGGNEQYF
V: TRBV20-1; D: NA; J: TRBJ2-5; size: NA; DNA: TGCAGTGCTAGAGATCCAGCGGTCCGCCAAGAGACCCAGTACTTC; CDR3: CSARDPAVRQETQYF
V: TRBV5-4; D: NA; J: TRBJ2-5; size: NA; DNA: TGTGCCAGCAGCTCTTCATCAGGGATCCAAGAGACCCAGTACTTC; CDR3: CASSSSSGIQETQYF
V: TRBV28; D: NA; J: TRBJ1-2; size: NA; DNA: TGTGCCAGCAGTTCCTCGGGCCACTATGGCTACACCTTC; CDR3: CASSSSGHYGYTF
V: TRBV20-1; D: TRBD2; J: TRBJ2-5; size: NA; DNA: TGCAGTGCTAGAGATCGGCGATCCAGCGGGAGTTCGACCCAGTACTTC; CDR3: CSARDRRSSGSSTQYF
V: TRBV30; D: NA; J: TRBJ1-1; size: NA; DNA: TGTGCCTTCGGGAGAGAGAACACTGAAGCTTTCTTT; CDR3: CAFGRENTEAFF
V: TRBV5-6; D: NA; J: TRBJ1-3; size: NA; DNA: TGTGCCAGCAGGACGGACAGCGAACGAAACACCATATATTTT; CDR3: CASRTDSERNTIYF
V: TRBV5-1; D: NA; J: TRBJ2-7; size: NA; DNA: TGCGCCAGCAGGCAGGACCCCTGGCAATACGAGCAGTACTTC; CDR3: CASRQDPWQYEQYF
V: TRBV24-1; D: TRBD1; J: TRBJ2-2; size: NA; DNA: TGTGCCACCCAGAGGACAGGGGCCACCGGGGAGCTGTTTTTT; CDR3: CATQRTGATGELFF